These 9 T cell receptor beta chains were sequenced from one sample in a study of shared clonotypes between healthy human individuals (TCRdb year 2020). The library was generated by the immunoSEQ multiplex PCR assay. What TCRdb holds here is the immuneACCESS table cut down to in-frame rearrangements. Part of the clones is not present; checked against another copy, under half of the missing clones reflect an unresolved V gene, and the others are unexplained. Counted in this sample were 450,000 to 600,000 clones; approximately 79% of them appeared once. The top ten clones comprise roughly 13% of the sample. Material: PBMCs. The receptor set was obtained from a woman aged 40 to 50 in good health. Some clones in this sample may be carry-over from other donors' samples.

The J gene is TRBJ2-7, the V gene TRBV5-4, with D possibly being TRBD1 (6 bases). This CDR3 region has 14 residues. Germline V gives CDR1 SGHNT, CDR2 YYREEE (reference sequence). The V and J ends lost 4 bases and 2 bases respectively, with 13 bases between them. The CDR3 loop reads CASSRDRNTYEQYF. The CDR3 DNA reads TGTGCCAGCAGCCGCGACAGGAACACCTACGAGCAGTACTTC.

The chain couples TRBV4-1 to TRBJ2-1; TRBD2 agrees at 8 bases. V dropped 4 bases and J dropped 6; count of bases not matched to a gene: 11. There are 16 residues in the CDR3. Germline V gene lookup returns CDR1 MGHRA and CDR2 YSYEKL. CDR3 sequence reads: CASSLTTRLAGNEQFF. The CDR3 DNA reads as TGCGCCAGCAGCCTTACCACTCGGCTAGCGGGCAATGAGCAGTTCTTC.

The chain carries TRBV7-3 and TRBJ2-1, with 9 bases fitting TRBD1. From germline, CDR1 is SGHTA and CDR2 FQGTGA. The CDR3 covers 15 residues. Trimming at V came to 5 bases and at J to 4 bases, leaving 6 bases not matched to a gene. CDR3 sequence reads: CASSQDRGGYNEQFF. DNA of the CDR3: TGTGCCAGCAGCCAGGACAGGGGAGGGTACAATGAGCAGTTCTTC.

V is TRBV19 and J is TRBJ2-1, with 11 bases that match TRBD1. The length of the CDR3 is 17 residues. Germline V gives CDR1 LNHDA, CDR2 SQIVND (reference sequence). The V gene end was trimmed by 6 bases and the J gene end by 6 bases; junction bases not matched to a gene: 13. The CDR3 DNA reads as TGTGCCAGTAGCCTGCTCCCGGGACAGGGGGTACCCAATGAGCAGTTCTTC. Translated, it gives CASSLLPGQGVPNEQFF.

This clone was recorded once. Written as DNA, the CDR3 is TGTGCCAGCAGCCCACGGCGGGGCGGGAGGTCCCCCTACAATGAGCAGTTCTTC. It yields the protein CASSPRRGGRSPYNEQFF. The chain employs TRBV13 and TRBJ2-1; 8 bases are a match to TRBD2. The CDR3 sequence is 18 residues long. CDR1 PRHDT and CDR2 FYEKMQ come from the germline V gene (reference sequence). V lost 5 bases and J lost 2; bases outside the gene matches: 14.

This clone occurred once. The CDR3 nucleotides are TGTGCCAGCAGTGAACCCAGGGGGCTGGCTAATGAAAAACTGTTTTTT. It yields the protein CASSEPRGLANEKLFF. The J gene is TRBJ1-4, the V gene TRBV2, with TRBD1 identical over 8 bases. V shed 2 bases, J shed 3 bases, and the junction held 5 bases outside the gene matches. Germline CDR1 reads SNHLY; CDR2 reads FYNNEI. The CDR3 is made up of 16 amino acids.

The V call is TRBV7-3, the J call TRBJ1-2; a weak D match, TRBD1 (6 bases). Germline assignment: CDR1 SGHTA and CDR2 FQGTGA. V was pared by 1 base and J by 3 bases, with 15 bases between. CDR3 length: 16 residues. CDR3 in amino acids: CASSLNVGGTDYGYTF. The CDR3 DNA reads TGTGCCAGCAGCTTAAACGTCGGGGGCACGGACTATGGCTACACCTTC.

V is TRBV15 and J is TRBJ2-5, with D possibly TRBD2 on 7 matching bases. Germline V gene data show CDR1 as LNHNV and CDR2 as YYDKDF (reference sequence). V lost 4 bases and J lost 7, with 13 bases in between. The CDR3 has 13 amino acids. DNA for the CDR3: TGTGCCACCAGCACTGAAGGGGGGGGGACCCAGTACTTC. Translation: CATSTEGGGTQYF.

The rearrangement joins TRBV6-5 to TRBJ2-1; 7 nucleotides agree with TRBD1. V lost 0 bases to trimming and J lost 3 bases; unmatched junction nucleotides: 5. The germline V gene has CDR1 MNHEY and CDR2 SVGAGI. The CDR3 runs 16 residues. The CDR3 nucleotides are TGTGCCAGCAGTTACTCGATTGCAGGGGGCTACAATGAGCAGTTCTTC. It specifies CASSYSIAGGYNEQFF.